These 17 T cell receptor beta chains were sequenced from one sample in a study of CD8 T cells in ankylosing spondylitis. TCRdb re-called the 5' RACE reads through MiXCR, storing one row per CDR3 protein. Of 200,000 or so distinct CDR3 sequences in the sample, roughly 24% were seen once. The sample comprised blood, either unsorted or a sorted T cell fraction (not recorded which). These receptors all stem from a male donor with ankylosing spondylitis or in good health (not recorded which).

This clonotype came up many times. V usage is TRBV9 and J usage is TRBJ1-6; D gene uncertain. The CDR3 sequence is 13 residues long. CDR1 and CDR2 (germline): SGDLS, YYNGEE. V was trimmed by 0 bases and J by 10 bases, leaving 8 bases between them. CDR3 sequence reads: CASSVGRGSPLHF. The CDR3 region has the DNA TGTGCCAGCAGCGTAGGGCGGGGATCACCCCTCCACTTT.

This clonotype was recorded many times. The chain uses TRBV9 and TRBJ2-1; tentative D call: TRBD1 (6 bases). The germline V and J ends were trimmed by 0 bases and 9 bases, with 16 bases remaining between them. Germline V lookup: CDR1 SGDLS, CDR2 YYNGEE. The CDR3 runs to 15 residues. The CDR3 DNA reads as TGTGCCAGCAGCGTAGTAAACAGGGTAGAGGCTGAGCAGTTCTTC. Its translation is CASSVVNRVEAEQFF.

At least ten counts were recorded for this clonotype. The rearrangement joins TRBV20-1 to TRBJ1-3; a weak D match, TRBD1 (5 bases). The germline gives CDR1 DFQATT, CDR2 SNEGSKA (reference sequence). The V gene lost 6 bases and the J gene lost 1 base, with 10 bases spanning the gap. The CDR3 loop spans 13 amino acids. The CDR3 spells CSAIGVSGNTIYF. In DNA form, the CDR3 reads TGCAGTGCCATAGGGGTTTCTGGAAACACCATATATTTT.

This clonotype was recorded many times. The gene calls are TRBV29-1 and TRBJ2-1; D is ambiguous. The CDR3 covers 13 residues. The germline V gene encodes CDR1 SQVTM and CDR2 ANQGSEA. Trimming pared 4 bases from V and 10 bases from J, leaving 17 bases between. In nucleotides, the CDR3 is TGCAGCGTTGGAGAACTATCTCTAGGGGAGCAGTTCTTC. Its protein product is CSVGELSLGEQFF.

The chain has TRBV18 and TRBJ2-3; 9 nucleotides align to TRBD2. There are 15 residues in the CDR3. Unmatched junction bases numbered 4, after V lost 0 bases and J lost 6 bases. Germline CDR1 reads KGHSH; CDR2 reads LQKENI. The chain's CDR3 is CASSPPAGGPDTQYF. In DNA, the CDR3 is TGTGCCAGCTCACCACCTGCGGGAGGGCCGGATACGCAGTATTTT.

CDR3 coding DNA: TGTGCCAGCAGTTTCCGGGACCAATACGAGCAGTACTTC. Its translation: CASSFRDQYEQYF. The chain couples TRBV12-3 or TRBV12-4 to TRBJ2-7; tentatively, D is TRBD1 or TRBD2 (5 bases each). V was clipped by 3 bases and J by 4 bases, with 10 bases between them. The CDR3 covers 13 residues.

This clonotype was seen many times. The CDR3 nucleotides read TGTGCCAGCAGCGACACAGTTCAAGAGACCCAGTACTTC. Its protein is CASSDTVQETQYF. The chain joins TRBV5-6 to TRBJ2-5; the D is unclear. Germline assignment: CDR1 SGHDT and CDR2 YYEEEE. The CDR3 length is 13 residues. The germline V and J ends were trimmed by 4 bases and 2 bases, with 9 bases remaining between them.

About this clonotype: A much larger clone sits a single nucleotide away, making a read error possible. This chain links TRBV9 with TRBJ2-3, with 9 positions matching TRBD2. The germline V gene encodes CDR1 SGDLS and CDR2 YYNGEE. The CDR3 runs to 18 residues. J gave up 4 bases and V 0 bases, and 12 bases lay outside the gene matches. DNA of the CDR3: TGTGCCAGCAGCGTAGGTAGCGGGAGCGGGTTGTTGGCAGATACGCAGTATTTT. Its translation is CASSVGSGSGLLADTQYF.

This clonotype has more than one count but fewer than ten. The J gene is TRBJ2-1, the V gene TRBV12-3 or TRBV12-4; D is undetermined. Trimming left V 5 bases short and J 8 bases short, with 16 bases between. The CDR3 extends over 14 amino acids. CDR3 sequence (DNA): TGTGCCAGCAGTAACGCGGTGGTTTGGGATGAGCAGTTCTTC. Its protein is CASSNAVVWDEQFF.

This clonotype has only a few counts. This chain connects TRBV5-4 to TRBJ2-2; D is possibly TRBD1 or TRBD2 (6 bases each). The CDR3 is 16 residues long. V was shortened by 4 bases and J by 0 bases, with 13 bases between the two germline ends. Germline V lookup: CDR1 SGHNT, CDR2 YYREEE (reference sequence). The CDR3, as DNA: TGTGCCAGCAGCCCCGGGGGCAGGGCGAACACCGGGGAGCTGTTTTTT. It specifies CASSPGGRANTGELFF.

The V gene is TRBV11-3, the J gene TRBJ2-1; D is ambiguous. CDR1 and CDR2 (germline): SGHNT, YENEEA. Trimming stripped 1 base from V and 5 bases from J, with 3 bases between. The CDR3 has 12 residues. The chain's CDR3 is CASSLAHNEQFF. Written as DNA, the CDR3 is TGTGCCAGCAGCTTAGCCCACAATGAGCAGTTCTTC.

This chain connects TRBV12-3 or TRBV12-4 to TRBJ2-1, with TRBD1 matching 8 bases. The CDR3 length is 15 residues. Trimming cost V 1 base and J 7 bases; bases outside gene matches: 6. The CDR3 coding sequence is TGTGCCAGCAGTTTAGACAGGGGGGAGTGGAATGAGCAGTTCTTC. Its translation: CASSLDRGEWNEQFF.

The chain combines TRBV29-1 with TRBJ2-3, with TRBD2 matching 7 bases. Germline loops: CDR1 SQVTM, CDR2 ANQGSEA. The CDR3 length is 13 residues. V lost 5 bases to trimming and J lost 5 bases; unmatched junction nucleotides: 7. The CDR3 DNA reads as TGCAGCGTTAACCCTAGCGGACGAGATACGCAGTATTTT. Amino acid sequence: CSVNPSGRDTQYF.

This clonotype was seen a few times. The chain links TRBV10-3 to TRBJ2-4, with D perhaps given as TRBD1 or TRBD2 (5 bases each). The V end lost 4 bases, the J end lost 1 base, and 8 bases lay between the germline ends. The CDR3 contains 14 residues. Germline V gives CDR1 ENHRY, CDR2 SYGVKD. This CDR3 reads CAISGDVAKNIQYF. The CDR3 nucleotides read TGTGCCATCAGTGGGGACGTGGCCAAAAACATTCAGTACTTC.

This clonotype was counted many times. The rearrangement joins TRBV4-1 to TRBJ1-3; a possible D gene is TRBD1 (5 bases). CDR1 and CDR2 from the germline V gene are MGHRA and YSYEKL. V was clipped by 0 bases and J by 4 bases, with 10 bases between them. The CDR3 covers 15 residues. The CDR3 DNA sequence: TGCGCCAGCAGCCAAGAATGGGGGAAAGGAAACACCATATATTTT. Translation gives CASSQEWGKGNTIYF.

The chain links TRBV29-1 to TRBJ2-1; 7 positions match TRBD2. CDR3 size: 17 residues. Per germline, CDR1 SQVTM and CDR2 ANQGSEA. Unmatched junction bases numbered 12, after V lost 4 bases and J lost 0 bases. In DNA form, the CDR3 reads TGCAGCGTTGTGGGGGGGAGGGGACGGAGCTCCTACAATGAGCAGTTCTTC. It codes for CSVVGGRGRSSYNEQFF.

V and J are TRBV6-5 and TRBJ1-5, with a weak D call TRBD1 (5 bases). The CDR3 runs 15 residues. Germline V gene lookup returns CDR1 MNHEY and CDR2 SVGAGI. Trimming took 4 bases from V and 0 from J, leaving 10 bases between them. The CDR3 coding sequence is TGTGCCAGCAGTTCAGGGTTCAATAGCAATCAGCCCCAGCATTTT. Protein: CASSSGFNSNQPQHF.